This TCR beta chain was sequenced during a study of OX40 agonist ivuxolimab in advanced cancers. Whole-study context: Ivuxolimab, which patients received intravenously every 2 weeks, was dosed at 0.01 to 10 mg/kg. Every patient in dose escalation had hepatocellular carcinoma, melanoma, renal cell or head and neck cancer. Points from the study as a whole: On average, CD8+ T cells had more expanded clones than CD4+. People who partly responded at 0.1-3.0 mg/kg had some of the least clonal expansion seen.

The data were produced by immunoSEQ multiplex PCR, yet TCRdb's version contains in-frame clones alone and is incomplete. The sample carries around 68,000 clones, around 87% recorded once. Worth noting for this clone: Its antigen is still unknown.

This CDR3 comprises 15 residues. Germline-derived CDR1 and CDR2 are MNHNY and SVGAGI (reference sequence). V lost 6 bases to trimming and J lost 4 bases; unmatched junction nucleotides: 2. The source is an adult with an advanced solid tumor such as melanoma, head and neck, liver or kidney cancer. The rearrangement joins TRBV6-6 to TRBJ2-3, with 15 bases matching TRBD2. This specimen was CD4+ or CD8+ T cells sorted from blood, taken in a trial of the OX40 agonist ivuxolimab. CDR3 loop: CASRGLAGGSDTQYF. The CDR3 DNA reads TGTGCCAGCAGGGGACTAGCGGGGGGTTCAGATACGCAGTATTTT.